Included here is one T cell receptor beta chain sequence, with context. The germline V gene has CDR1 SGHDT and CDR2 YYEEEE. The CDR3 has 17 residues. Trimming took 2 bases from V and 0 from J; bases not matched to a gene: 7. Assay: immunoSEQ multiplex PCR; the TCRdb copy retains only in-frame clones and omits some. Of 85,000 to 110,000 clones listed, just over 85% are singletons. The sample comes from a study of blood T cell repertoires in COVID-19. Overall study: COVID-19 samples collected from the United States, Italy and Spain covered acute and convalescent phases. Sources were T cells, B-cell-depleted T cells, or PBMCs; the material itself was cDNA or gDNA.

The specimen sequenced was peripheral blood. The chain uses TRBV5-6 and TRBJ1-1; 10 positions agree with TRBD1. This clonotype was obtained from a human donor in a cohort sampled during active COVID-19. CDR3 coding DNA: TGTGCCAGCAGCTTTCCCCGGACAGGGGGATTGAACACTGAAGCTTTCTTT. Translating gives CASSFPRTGGLNTEAFF.